This TCR beta chain was found in a study of breast tumors, draining lymph nodes, adjacent tissues. In its sample, this clonotype was seen many times. What it recognizes is unknown. Findings of the study overall: Tumor TCR diversity was below lymph nodes but above nontumor tissue.

V was shortened by 0 bases and J by 2 bases, with 18 bases between the two germline ends. The CDR3 totals 17 residues. CDR1 and CDR2 from the germline V gene are SGHRS and YFSETQ. MiXCR was run by TCRdb on the multiplex PCR reads, yielding one entry per CDR3 protein. The sample carries 90,000 to 120,000 distinct CDR3 sequences, over 20% recorded once. The lymph nodes were axillary draining lymph nodes from breast cancer patients. The chain carries TRBV5-1 and TRBJ2-7, with a weak D call TRBD2 (6 bases). The sample comprised axillary lymph node tissue. The clonotype was recovered from a female donor with breast cancer. Some clones in this sample may be carry-over from other donors' samples. DNA of the CDR3: TGCGCCAGCAGCTTGGTCGTCTTTGGGGGGTTTACCTACGAGCAGTACTTC. Translation gives CASSLVVFGGFTYEQYF.